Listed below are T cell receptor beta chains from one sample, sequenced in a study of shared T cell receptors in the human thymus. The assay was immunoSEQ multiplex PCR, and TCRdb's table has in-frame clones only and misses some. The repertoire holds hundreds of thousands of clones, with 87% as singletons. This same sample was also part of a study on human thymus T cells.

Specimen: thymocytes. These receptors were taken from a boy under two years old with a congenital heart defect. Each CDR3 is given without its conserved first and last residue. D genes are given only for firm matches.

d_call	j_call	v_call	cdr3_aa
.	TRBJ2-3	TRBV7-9	ASSREDTQY
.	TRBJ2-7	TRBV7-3	ASSPPTTPYEQY
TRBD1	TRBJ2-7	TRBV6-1	ASSGQGFYEQY
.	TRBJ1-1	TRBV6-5	AAENTEAF
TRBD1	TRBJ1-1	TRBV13	ASSLALRGQVWTEAF
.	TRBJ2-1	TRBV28	ASRIGGNEQF
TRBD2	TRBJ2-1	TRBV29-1	SVGLGGRVYNEQF
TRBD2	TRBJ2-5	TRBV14	ASSLGCRASGIQETQY
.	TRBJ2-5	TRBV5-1	ASRPRGFETQY
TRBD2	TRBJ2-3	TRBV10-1	ASSETRTSGRDNTDTQY
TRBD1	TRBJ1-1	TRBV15	ATSTRTGANTEAF
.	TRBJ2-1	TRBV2	ASSDVATKVKQF
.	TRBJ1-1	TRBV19	ASFTGPRTTGNTEAF
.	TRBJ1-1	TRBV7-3	ASSLSRGNTEAF
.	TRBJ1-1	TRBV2	ASYIIEGNTEAF
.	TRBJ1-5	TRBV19	ASSILVRGGNHSNQPQH
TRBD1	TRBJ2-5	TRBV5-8	ASSSGRGRIRTQY
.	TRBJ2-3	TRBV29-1	SVEDRMGYSTDTQY
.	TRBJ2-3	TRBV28	ASSCRREITDTQY
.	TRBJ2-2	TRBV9	ASSAHRVKTGELF
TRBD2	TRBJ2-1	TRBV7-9	ASSPGTTTIDEQF
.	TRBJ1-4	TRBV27	ASSPGFREKLF
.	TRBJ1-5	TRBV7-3	ASSFNLQVFGQPQH
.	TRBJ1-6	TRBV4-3	ASSQETGFNSPLH
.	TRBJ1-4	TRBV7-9	ASSLVGVGSNEKLF
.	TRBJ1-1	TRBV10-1	ASRAQVVVAF
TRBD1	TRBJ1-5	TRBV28	ASSFTGGNFQPQH
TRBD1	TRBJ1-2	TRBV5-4	ASNRGAGGYT
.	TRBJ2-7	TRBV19	ASTPAPDRSGGPYEQY
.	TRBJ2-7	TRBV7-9	ASSKAATGVYEQY
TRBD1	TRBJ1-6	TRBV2	ASRRDSLYNSPLH
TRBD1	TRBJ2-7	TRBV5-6	ASSHRDRVSYEQY
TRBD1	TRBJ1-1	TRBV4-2	ASSQGTGVIDTEAF
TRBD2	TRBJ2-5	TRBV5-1	ASSLCETSEGETQY
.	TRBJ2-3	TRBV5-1	ASSLSCTDTQY
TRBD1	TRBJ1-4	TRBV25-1	ASSGSLDRGSVNRLF
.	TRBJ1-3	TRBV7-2	ACGNSGNTIY
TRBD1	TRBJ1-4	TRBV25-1	ASSRSRDRGEDEKLF
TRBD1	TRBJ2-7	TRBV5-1	ASSSDKGYGQVLAYEQY
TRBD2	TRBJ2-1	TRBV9	ASSPNGTSGHLRAYNEQF
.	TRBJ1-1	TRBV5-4	ASSLGGRSDTEAF
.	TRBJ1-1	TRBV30	AWTLRQEFTEAF
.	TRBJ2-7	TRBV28	ASSKSGVAYEQY
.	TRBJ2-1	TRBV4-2	ASSQHFLGVGYNEQF
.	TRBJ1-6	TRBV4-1	ASSQGLAGNYNSPLH
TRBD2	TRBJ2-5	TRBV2	ASSEPGLAEETQY
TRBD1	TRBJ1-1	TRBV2	ASSVDRGRGTEAF
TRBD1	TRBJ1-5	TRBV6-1	ASSGDRGGYSNQPQH
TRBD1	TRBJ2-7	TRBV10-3	AILRQGSEQY
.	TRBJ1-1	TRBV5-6	ASSLVPRTRAGNTEAF
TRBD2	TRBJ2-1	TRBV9	ASSPHPLAGIYNEQF
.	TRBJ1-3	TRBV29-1	SVVVNFPSSGNTIY
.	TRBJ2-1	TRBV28	ASSPYSRSSYNEQF
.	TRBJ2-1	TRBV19	ARGASSYNEQF
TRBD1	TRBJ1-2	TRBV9	ASSTGGAFGDGYT